A single sample gave rise to the 16 T cell receptor beta chains below, sequenced in a study of Graves' ophthalmopathy and Graves' hyperthyroidism. RNA transcripts were the template, and TCR beta CDR3 regions were amplified from them. HTBI primers served in a first-round RT-PCR, which a second-round multiplex PCR followed. A single record per CDR3 protein comes from TCRdb applying MiXCR to the multiplex PCR reads. The sample gives around 1.1 million distinct CDR3 sequences, around a third of which show up once; around 10% is in the top ten. Input material: peripheral blood or thyroid tissue (not recorded which). Receptor source: an adult man with Graves' hyperthyroidism.

As to this clonotype: A clone one base away is much larger, so this may be a read error. This chain uses TRBV4-1 with TRBJ1-4; D remains ambiguous. Trimming stripped 0 bases from V and 5 bases from J, with 13 bases between. CDR1 is MGHRA and CDR2 is YSYEKL in the germline V gene. The CDR3 contains 16 residues. CDR3 coding DNA: TGCGCCAGCAGCCAAGACCGGGAACAGTCAAATGAAAAACTGTTTTTT. Encoded protein: CASSQDREQSNEKLFF.

V is TRBV5-1 and J is TRBJ2-7; 8 positions match TRBD1. This CDR3 contains 16 residues. CDR1 and CDR2 from the germline V gene are SGHRS and YFSETQ. V shed 2 bases, J shed 6 bases, and the junction held 13 bases outside the gene matches. The CDR3: CASSLTRQGIFSEQYF. CDR3 DNA: TGCGCCAGCAGCTTAACAAGACAGGGGATTTTCTCCGAGCAGTACTTC. Complete variable domain (other parts from reference TRBV5-1 and TRBJ2-7): KAGVTQTPRYLIKTRGQQVTLSCSPISGHRSVSWYQQTPGQGLQFLFEYFSETQRNKGNFPGRFSGRQFSNSRSEMNVSTLELGDSALYLCASSLTRQGIFSEQYFGPGTRLTVT.

In the case of this clonotype: A much larger clone sits a single nucleotide away, making a read error possible. This rearrangement joins TRBV24-1 to TRBJ2-2; D is uncertain. The CDR3 extends over 15 amino acids. Per germline, CDR1 KGHDR and CDR2 SFDVKD. The CDR3 DNA is TGTGCCACCAGTGATCCAGAAACCAACACCAGGGAGCTGTTTTTT. The encoded protein is CATSDPETNTRELFF.

The gene calls are TRBV20-1 and TRBJ2-5; D remains ambiguous. Between the trimmed V and J ends, which lost 6 bases and 5 bases, there was a span of 16 bases. CDR1 is DFQATT, CDR2 SNEGSKA, per germline (reference sequence). This CDR3 region has 13 residues. The CDR3 coding sequence is TGCAGTGCCCATCCCTCCACCTACGAGACCCAGTACTTC. This sequence encodes CSAHPSTYETQYF.

The genes are TRBV19 and TRBJ1-5; 9 bases map to TRBD1. Germline V gives CDR1 LNHDA, CDR2 SQIVND (reference sequence). This CDR3 comprises 16 residues. V gave up 4 bases and J gave up 3 bases; unmatched junction bases: 7. The CDR3 spells CASSTTGTGTNQPQHF. The CDR3 region has the DNA TGTGCCAGTAGTACCACCGGGACAGGGACCAATCAGCCCCAGCATTTT.

The table lists this clonotype with a few counts. A much larger clone differs from this one at a single base, so this may be a read error. J is TRBJ2-7 and V is TRBV7-8; D perhaps matches TRBD2 (5 bases). Germline V gives CDR1 SGHVS, CDR2 FQNEAQ. Trimming shortened V by 4 bases and J by 6 bases, and 13 bases separated the two germline ends. CDR3 length: 13 amino acids. The CDR3 DNA is TGTGCCAGCAGCTCCTCCGGGAAACGCGAGCAGTACTTC. Translated, it gives CASSSSGKREQYF.

This clonotype was recorded many times. The chain recombines TRBV24-1 with TRBJ2-2; D gene unclear. The CDR3 is 14 residues long. V was shortened by 7 bases and J by 1 base, with 9 bases between the two germline ends. Germline V gene lookup returns CDR1 KGHDR and CDR2 SFDVKD. In DNA, the CDR3 is TGTGCCACCAGGTCGAGAAGGAACACCGGGGAGCTGTTTTTT. Translation: CATRSRRNTGELFF.

The chain recombines TRBV7-9 with TRBJ1-1, with D tentatively TRBD1 (5 bases). This CDR3 has 16 amino acids. The V and J ends lost 6 bases and 1 base respectively, with 18 bases between them. CDR1 is SEHNR, CDR2 FQNEAQ, per germline (reference sequence). CDR3: CASRWLRGRGNTEAFF. Written as DNA, the CDR3 is TGTGCCAGCAGATGGTTGAGGGGACGGGGGAACACTGAAGCTTTCTTT.

This clonotype has at least ten counts. J is TRBJ2-5 and V is TRBV7-9; D call uncertain. V dropped 4 bases and J dropped 5 bases, with 20 bases sitting between them. From germline, CDR1 is SEHNR and CDR2 FQNEAQ (reference sequence). CDR3 length equals 16 residues. Here the CDR3 reads CASSSGHRLRGETQYF. The CDR3, as DNA: TGTGCCAGCAGCTCTGGGCACAGACTCCGAGGCGAGACCCAGTACTTC.

The table lists this clonotype with a count of one. One end of the junction does not line up with germline, which may come from a read error. In DNA form, the CDR3 reads TGTGCCAGCAGCTTACTCGTGACAGGGAACACCGGGGAGCTGTCTTGG. This translates into CASSLLVTGNTGELSW. The rearrangement uses TRBV7-2 and TRBJ2-2, with 7 bases aligning to TRBD1. The CDR3 is made up of 16 amino acids. Germline V gene data show CDR1 as SGHTA and CDR2 as FQGNSA.

This clonotype showed up many times. The chain carries TRBV4-3 and TRBJ1-6; maybe TRBD1 (6 bases). Germline loops: CDR1 LGHNA, CDR2 YSLEER. V was pared by 1 base and J by 10 bases, with 11 bases between. There are 14 residues in the CDR3. For the CDR3, the DNA is TGCGCCAGCAGCCAAGTGGGTCAGGGGTCACCCCTCCACTTT. Encoded protein: CASSQVGQGSPLHF.

The sample holds many counts of this clonotype. CDR3 sequence: CASRTAVEAFF. The CDR3 DNA sequence: TGTGCCAGCAGAACAGCGGTTGAAGCTTTCTTT. This rearrangement joins TRBV2 to TRBJ1-1, with unresolved D. Germline V gene sequence: CDR1 SNHLY, CDR2 FYNNEI. The V gene lost 6 bases and the J gene lost 7 bases, with 9 bases spanning the gap. There are 11 residues in the CDR3. Full variable domain (outside the CDR3, taken from reference TRBV2 and TRBJ1-1): EPEVTQTPSHQVTQMGQEVILRCVPISNHLYFYWYRQILGQKVEFLVSFYNNEISEKSEIFDDQFSVERPDGSNFTLKIRSTKLEDSAMYFCASRTAVEAFFGQGTRLTVV.

As for this clonotype: A much larger clone lies one base from this, so it may be a read error. The genes are TRBV10-3 and TRBJ2-5; tentatively, D is TRBD1 (5 bases). Germline V gene sequence: CDR1 ENHRY, CDR2 SYGVKD. This CDR3 contains 15 residues. V lost 5 bases and J lost 2, with 15 bases in between. The CDR3 region has the DNA TGTGCCATCAGTTACGCGGCAGGGTTACAAGAGACCCAGTACTTC. It specifies CAISYAAGLQETQYF.

This chain uses TRBV7-9 with TRBJ2-7; D remains ambiguous. The germline V gene has CDR1 SEHNR and CDR2 FQNEAQ (reference sequence). The CDR3 contains 16 residues. V lost 5 bases to trimming and J lost 0 bases, with 17 bases between them. CDR3 residues: CASSAYGPPSSYEQYF. The CDR3 region has the DNA TGTGCCAGCAGCGCATATGGACCTCCGAGCTCCTACGAGCAGTACTTC.

This clonotype was observed at least ten times. V gene TRBV15 combines with J gene TRBJ1-5; no reliable D call. The CDR3 has 15 amino acids. The V gene lost 5 bases and the J gene lost 0 bases, with 11 bases spanning the gap. The germline V gene encodes CDR1 LNHNV and CDR2 YYDKDF (reference sequence). Here the CDR3 reads CATSPARNSNQPQHF. Here the CDR3 DNA reads TGTGCCACCAGCCCGGCAAGGAATAGCAATCAGCCCCAGCATTTT.

This clonotype was picked up many times. This rearrangement joins TRBV19 to TRBJ1-5, with D possibly matching TRBD1 (6 bases). Germline values: CDR1 LNHDA, CDR2 SQIVND (reference sequence). Trimming pared 1 base from V and 7 bases from J, leaving 17 bases between. The CDR3 consists of 16 residues. The CDR3 protein is CASSIVEGQEGQPQHF. CDR3 coding DNA: TGTGCCAGTAGTATAGTTGAGGGACAAGAAGGCCAGCCCCAGCATTTT.